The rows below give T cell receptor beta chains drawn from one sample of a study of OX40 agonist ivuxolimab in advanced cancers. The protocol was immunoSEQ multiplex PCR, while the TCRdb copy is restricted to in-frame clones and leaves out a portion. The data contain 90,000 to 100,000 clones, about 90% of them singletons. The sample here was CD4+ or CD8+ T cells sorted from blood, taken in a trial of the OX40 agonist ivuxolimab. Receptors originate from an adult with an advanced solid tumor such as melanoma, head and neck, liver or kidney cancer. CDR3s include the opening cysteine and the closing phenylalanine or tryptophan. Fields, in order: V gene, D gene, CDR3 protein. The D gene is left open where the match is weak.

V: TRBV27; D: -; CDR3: CASSLSGNEQFF
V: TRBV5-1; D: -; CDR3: CASSWQGRGETQYF
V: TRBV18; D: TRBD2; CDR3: CASSPLSTSGIFHEQYF
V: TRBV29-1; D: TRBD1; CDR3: CSADRDTDTQYF
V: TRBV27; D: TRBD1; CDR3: CASSRVGGGNQPQHF
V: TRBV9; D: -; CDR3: CASSVIFNSPLHF
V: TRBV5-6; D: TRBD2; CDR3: CASSALLAGPETQYF
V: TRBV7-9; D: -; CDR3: CASSWTFRVSGANVLTF
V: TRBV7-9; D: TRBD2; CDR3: CASSLLAGGYEQYF
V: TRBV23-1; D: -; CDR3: CASSQRTWAQGSAPLNSPLHF
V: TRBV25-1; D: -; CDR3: CASSEYRGESYGYTF
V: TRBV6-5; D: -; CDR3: CASRRSSDTQYF
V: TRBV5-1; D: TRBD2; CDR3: CASSFQAGATDTQYF
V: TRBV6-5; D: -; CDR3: CASSDRLWAYEQYF
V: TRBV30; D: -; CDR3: CAWMGFTNEKLFF
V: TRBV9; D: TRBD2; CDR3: CASSVGDYNTGELFF
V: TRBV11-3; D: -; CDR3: CASSLEQGRGNEQFF
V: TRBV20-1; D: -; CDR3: CSVPVTYEQYF
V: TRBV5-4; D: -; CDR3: CASSPLGTEAFF
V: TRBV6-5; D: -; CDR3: CASRDTGGTEAFF
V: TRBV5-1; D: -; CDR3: CASSLVRFPGGTDTQYF
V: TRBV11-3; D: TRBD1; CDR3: CASSPGTGNQETQYF
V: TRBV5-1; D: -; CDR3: CASSLGGAPTEAFF
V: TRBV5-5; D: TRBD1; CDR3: CASSLTTGYGYTF
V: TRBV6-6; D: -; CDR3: CASRSGRSADTQYF
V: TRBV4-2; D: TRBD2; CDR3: CASTKSGGQLGTDTQYF
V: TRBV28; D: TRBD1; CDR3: CASSLFGDRSNYGYTF
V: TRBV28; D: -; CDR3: CASSLYQGDYGYTF
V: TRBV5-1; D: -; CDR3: CASSSGYNTGELFF
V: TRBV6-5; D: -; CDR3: CASSYSTMASSGEQYF
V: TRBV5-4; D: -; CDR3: CASSLRGILADTQYF
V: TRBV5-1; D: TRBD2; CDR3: CASSLGPGLAVYEQYF
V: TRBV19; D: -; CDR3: CASSSTGTKNYGYTF
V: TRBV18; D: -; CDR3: CASSPITGELFF
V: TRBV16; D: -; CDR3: CASSKRGMGTGIYEQYF
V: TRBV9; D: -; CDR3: CASSVADPFPYNEQFF
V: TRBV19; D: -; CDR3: CASSIDSPSQPQHF
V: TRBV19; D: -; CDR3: CASSMGGIQETQYF
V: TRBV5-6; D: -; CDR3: CASSLWTAMNTEAFF
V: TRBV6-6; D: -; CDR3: CASSQSGGGGQPQHF
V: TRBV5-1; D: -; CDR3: CASSNLGDYEQYF
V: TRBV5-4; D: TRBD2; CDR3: CASSLARLAGGSREQFF